A selection of T cell receptor beta chains follows, all from one sample in a study of CD8 T cells in ankylosing spondylitis. TCRdb re-analysed the 5' RACE reads in MiXCR, keeping a single row per CDR3 protein. The repertoire holds about 500,000 distinct CDR3 sequences, with more than 9.5% as singletons. Sample: blood, either unsorted or a sorted T cell fraction (not recorded which). The receptors come from a male donor with ankylosing spondylitis. The CDR3 runs from the conserved cysteine through the conserved F or W.

v_gene	j_gene	CDR3aa
TRBV6-2/TRBV6-3	TRBJ2-7	CASRPASAGGREQYF
TRBV6-1	TRBJ1-2	CASSEAWESYGYTF
TRBV18	TRBJ2-7	CASSLAGTSNYEQYF
TRBV12-3/TRBV12-4	TRBJ2-3	CASSFSQGVRTDTQYF
TRBV7-9	TRBJ2-7	CASSSTGHEQYF
TRBV28	TRBJ2-7	CASSPDRGHIYEQYF
TRBV20-1	TRBJ2-7	CSAREGESSYEQYF
TRBV10-1	TRBJ2-1	CASSESLAGINEQFF
TRBV7-2	TRBJ2-7	CASSLAGGSLAYEQYF
TRBV9	TRBJ2-2	CASSSPRHTGELFF
TRBV29-1	TRBJ2-1	CSVEDWALNEQFF
TRBV29-1	TRBJ1-2	CSVGTGTRNYGYTF
TRBV29-1	TRBJ1-2	CSGLQGYGYTF
TRBV6-1	TRBJ2-7	CASSEADLYEQYF
TRBV24-1	TRBJ2-2	CATSETGTTTGELFF
TRBV11-2	TRBJ2-5	CASSSEIVGWETQYF
TRBV11-2	TRBJ1-6	CASSSWGRYNSPLHF
TRBV20-1	TRBJ2-7	CSADEIGHNSYEQYF
TRBV12-3/TRBV12-4	TRBJ2-7	CASSFGTLSYEQYF
TRBV7-9	TRBJ1-2	CASSSGPLYGYTF
TRBV2	TRBJ2-2	CASSEVRVTGELFF
TRBV6-4	TRBJ1-4	CASRFSANEKLFF
TRBV20-1	TRBJ1-5	CSASGQVGNQPQHF
TRBV11-1	TRBJ2-1	CASSEPTSWVMHSYNEQFF
TRBV5-1	TRBJ2-5	CASSLLTPGEETQYF
TRBV7-9	TRBJ2-5	CASSLKGGTGETQYF
TRBV14	TRBJ2-5	CASSQQRKETQYF
TRBV27	TRBJ1-5	CASSLSLPRDQPQHF
TRBV3-1	TRBJ1-5	CASSPLGNQPQHF
TRBV5-5	TRBJ2-1	CASSLAAGVSYNEQFF
TRBV7-9	TRBJ2-1	CASSPWTGGSNEQFF
TRBV27	TRBJ2-1	CASRLLGEEFF
TRBV20-1	TRBJ1-5	CSAYTGQTLNQPQHF
TRBV2	TRBJ2-2	CASSESMSTGELFF
TRBV5-1	TRBJ2-1	CAKVAGLGYNEQFF
TRBV11-3	TRBJ2-1	CASSPGSGRDNNEQFF
TRBV3-1	TRBJ2-2	CASSLRLGNTGELFF
TRBV20-1	TRBJ2-1	CSARTSWRSYNEQFF
TRBV20-1	TRBJ1-5	CSARGGQGGQPQHF
TRBV24-1	TRBJ2-3	CATSDPGTSHTQYF
TRBV6-1	TRBJ2-1	CASRRTHTMYNEQFF
TRBV12-3/TRBV12-4	TRBJ2-5	CASSLGVAETQYF
TRBV7-2	TRBJ1-2	CASSLVSRYGYTF
TRBV4-2	TRBJ2-3	CASSQVPYTDTQYF
TRBV18	TRBJ2-1	CASSPFTSNEQFF
TRBV7-2	TRBJ1-4	CASSSGTGFEKLFF
TRBV12-3/TRBV12-4	TRBJ1-2	CASSSVYGYTF
TRBV3-1	TRBJ1-1	CASNTLGTGGLNTEAFF
TRBV20-1	TRBJ1-5	CSASSGGYNQPQHF
TRBV7-8	TRBJ1-1	CASSQMGGIETEAFF
TRBV7-2	TRBJ2-2	CASSEWAGEGTGELFF
TRBV7-7	TRBJ2-1	CASSPRTGNTHNEQFF
TRBV6-5	TRBJ2-3	CASSYLAGGSTDTQYF
TRBV24-1	TRBJ2-2	CATSDLPGSGRAGTGELFF